The present entry profiles one T cell receptor beta chain with its context. Original data processing: Nucleated cell counts were estimated from reference gene primer amplification. Sequenced by immunoSEQ multiplex PCR; TCRdb stores in-frame clones only, minus some. The DNA gave D and trimming, while V, J and clone size come from that table. The table includes some 200,000 clones, around 85% detected once. This sample is part of a study of blood T cell repertoires in COVID-19. On the study more broadly: Acute and convalescent COVID-19 specimens originated in the United States, Italy and Spain. The analysed material was cDNA or gDNA that came from T cells, B-cell-depleted T cells, or PBMCs.

This TCR came from a woman in her 70s with acute or convalescent COVID-19. The sample was peripheral blood.

CDR3 in DNA: TGTGCCAGCAGCCTAATGGGATCAGGGGGCGGCCCGAGCTCCTATAATTCACCCCTCCACTTT. Translation: CASSLMGSGGGPSSYNSPLHF. The chain joins TRBV4-2 to TRBJ1-6; 8 positions match TRBD1. The CDR3 totals 21 residues. Germline V gives CDR1 LGHNA, CDR2 YNFKEQ. Unmatched junction bases numbered 17, after V lost 4 bases and J lost 0 bases.